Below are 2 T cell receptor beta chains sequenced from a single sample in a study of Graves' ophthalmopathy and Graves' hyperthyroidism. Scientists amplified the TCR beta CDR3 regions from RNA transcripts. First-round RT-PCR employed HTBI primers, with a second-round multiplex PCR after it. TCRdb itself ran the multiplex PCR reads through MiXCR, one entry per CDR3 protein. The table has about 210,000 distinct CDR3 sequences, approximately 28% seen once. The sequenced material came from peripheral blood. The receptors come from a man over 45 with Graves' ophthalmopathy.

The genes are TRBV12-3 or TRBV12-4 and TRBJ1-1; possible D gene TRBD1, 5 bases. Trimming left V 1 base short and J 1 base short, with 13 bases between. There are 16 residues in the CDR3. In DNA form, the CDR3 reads TGTGCCAGCAGTTTAGACATAGCGGGACCGAACACTGAAGCTTTCTTT. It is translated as CASSLDIAGPNTEAFF.

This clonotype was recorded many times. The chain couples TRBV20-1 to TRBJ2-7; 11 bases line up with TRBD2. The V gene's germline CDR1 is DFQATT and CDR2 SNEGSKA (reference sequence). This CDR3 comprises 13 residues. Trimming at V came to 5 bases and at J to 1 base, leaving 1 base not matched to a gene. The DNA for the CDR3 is TGCAGTGCTCGACTAGCGGGGTCCTACGAGCAGTACTTC. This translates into CSARLAGSYEQYF.